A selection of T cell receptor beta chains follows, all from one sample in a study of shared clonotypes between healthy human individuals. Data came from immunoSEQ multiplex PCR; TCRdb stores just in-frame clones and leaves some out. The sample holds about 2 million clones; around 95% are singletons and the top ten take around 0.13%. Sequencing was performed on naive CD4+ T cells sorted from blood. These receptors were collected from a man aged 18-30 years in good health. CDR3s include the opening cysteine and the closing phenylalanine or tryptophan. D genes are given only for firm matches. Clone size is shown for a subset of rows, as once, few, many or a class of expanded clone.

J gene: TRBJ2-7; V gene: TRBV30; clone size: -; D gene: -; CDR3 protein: CAWWRGTGPYEQYF; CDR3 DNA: TGTGCCTGGTGGAGGGGGACCGGTCCCTACGAGCAGTACTTC
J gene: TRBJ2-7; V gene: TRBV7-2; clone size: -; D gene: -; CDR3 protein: CASSLELSPYEQYF; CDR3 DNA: TGTGCCAGCAGCTTAGAACTCTCCCCCTACGAGCAGTACTTC
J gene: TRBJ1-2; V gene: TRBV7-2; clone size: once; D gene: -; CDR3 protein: CASSLASGVVGYTF; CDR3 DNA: TGTGCCAGCAGCTTAGCGTCGGGGGTTGTAGGCTACACCTTC
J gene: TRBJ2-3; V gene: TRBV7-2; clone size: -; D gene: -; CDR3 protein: CASSQGGGLTDTQYF; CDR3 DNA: TGTGCCAGCAGCCAAGGGGGGGGGCTCACAGATACGCAGTATTTT
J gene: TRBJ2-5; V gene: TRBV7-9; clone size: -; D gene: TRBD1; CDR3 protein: CASSTRTGAETQYF; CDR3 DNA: TGTGCCAGCAGCACCCGGACAGGGGCCGAGACCCAGTACTTC
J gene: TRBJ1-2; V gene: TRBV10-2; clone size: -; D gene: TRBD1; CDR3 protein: CASSAGQGNGYTF; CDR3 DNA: TGCGCCAGCAGCGCCGGACAGGGGAATGGCTACACCTTC
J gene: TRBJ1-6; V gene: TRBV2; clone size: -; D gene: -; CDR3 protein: CASNEANSPLHF; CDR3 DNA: TGTGCCAGCAACGAGGCCAATTCACCCCTCCACTTT
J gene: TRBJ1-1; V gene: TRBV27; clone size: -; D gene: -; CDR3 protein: CASSFNKNTEAFF; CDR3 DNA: TGTGCCAGCAGTTTTAACAAGAACACTGAAGCTTTCTTT
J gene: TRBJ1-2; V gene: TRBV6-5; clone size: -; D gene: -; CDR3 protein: CASTPDWGARGGYTF; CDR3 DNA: TGTGCCAGCACCCCGGATTGGGGGGCGCGGGGTGGCTACACCTTC
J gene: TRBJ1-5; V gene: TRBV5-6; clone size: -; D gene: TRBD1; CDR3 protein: CASSFGQGNIYRNQPQHF; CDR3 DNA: TGTGCCAGCAGCTTCGGACAGGGGAACATATATCGCAATCAGCCCCAGCATTTT
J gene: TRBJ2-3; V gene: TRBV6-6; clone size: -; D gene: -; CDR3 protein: CASRPGTGADTQYF; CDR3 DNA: TGTGCCAGCCGACCCGGGACTGGCGCAGATACGCAGTATTTT
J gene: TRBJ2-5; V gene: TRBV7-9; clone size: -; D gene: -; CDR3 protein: CASSSRALWETQYF; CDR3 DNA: TGTGCCAGCAGCTCCCGGGCCCTATGGGAGACCCAGTACTTC
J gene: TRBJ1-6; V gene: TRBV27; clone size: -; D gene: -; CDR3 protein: CATGLYNSPLHF; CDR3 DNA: TGTGCCACCGGACTGTATAATTCACCCCTCCACTTT
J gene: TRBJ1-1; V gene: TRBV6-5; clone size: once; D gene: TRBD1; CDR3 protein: CASRVDRGAVTEAFF; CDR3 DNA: TGTGCCAGCAGGGTGGACAGGGGCGCGGTTACTGAAGCTTTCTTT
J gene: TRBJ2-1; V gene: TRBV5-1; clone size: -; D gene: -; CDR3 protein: CASPESSYNEQFF; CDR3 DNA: TGCGCCAGCCCTGAGAGCTCCTACAATGAGCAGTTCTTC
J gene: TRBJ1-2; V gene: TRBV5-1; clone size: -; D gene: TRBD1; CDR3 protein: CASSLGTGYGYTF; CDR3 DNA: TGCGCCAGCAGCTTGGGGACAGGGTATGGCTACACCTTC
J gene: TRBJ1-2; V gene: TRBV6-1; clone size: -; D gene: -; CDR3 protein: CALGRNYGYTF; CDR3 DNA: TGTGCCTTGGGGCGGAACTATGGCTACACCTTC
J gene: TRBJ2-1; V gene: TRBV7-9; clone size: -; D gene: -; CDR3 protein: CASSLMVEQFF; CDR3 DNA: TGTGCCAGCAGCTTAATGGTTGAGCAGTTCTTC
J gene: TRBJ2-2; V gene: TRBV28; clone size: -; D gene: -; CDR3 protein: CASEGVTGELFF; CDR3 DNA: TGTGCCAGCGAGGGGGTCACCGGGGAGCTGTTTTTT
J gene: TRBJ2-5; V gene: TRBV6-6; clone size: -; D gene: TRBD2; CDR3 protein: CASTYGRGGPQETQYF; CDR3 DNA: TGTGCCAGCACCTATGGACGGGGGGGGCCCCAAGAGACCCAGTACTTC
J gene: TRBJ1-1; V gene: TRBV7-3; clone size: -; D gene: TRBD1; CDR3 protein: CASSLTSGGEAEAFF; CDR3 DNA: TGTGCCAGCAGCTTAACGTCAGGGGGGGAAGCTGAAGCTTTCTTT
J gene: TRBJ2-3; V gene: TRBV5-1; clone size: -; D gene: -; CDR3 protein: CASSLGGGSSTDTQYF; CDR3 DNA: TGCGCCAGCAGCTTGGGGGGCGGCTCTAGCACAGATACGCAGTATTTT
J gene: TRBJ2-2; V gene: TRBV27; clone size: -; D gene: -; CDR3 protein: CASSRVASVDFRTGELFF; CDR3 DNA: TGTGCCAGCAGTCGAGTAGCCAGCGTGGATTTCAGGACCGGGGAGCTGTTTTTT
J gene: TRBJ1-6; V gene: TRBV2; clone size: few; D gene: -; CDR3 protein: CASSDSGYNSPLHF; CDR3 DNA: TGTGCCAGCAGTGACTCCGGGTATAATTCACCCCTCCACTTT
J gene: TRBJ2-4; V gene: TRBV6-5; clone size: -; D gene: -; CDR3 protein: CASLQGNIQYF; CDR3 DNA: TGTGCCAGCCTACAGGGAAACATTCAGTACTTC
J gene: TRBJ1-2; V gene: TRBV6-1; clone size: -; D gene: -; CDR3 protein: CASSEVKGFF; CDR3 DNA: TGTGCCAGCAGTGAAGTAAAGGGATTCTTC
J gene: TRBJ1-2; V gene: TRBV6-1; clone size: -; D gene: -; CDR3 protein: CASSESGRTNYGYTF; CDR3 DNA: TGTGCCAGCAGTGAATCTGGCAGGACGAACTATGGCTACACCTTC
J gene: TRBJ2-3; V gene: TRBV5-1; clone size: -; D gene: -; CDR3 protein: CASSLAGFADTQYF; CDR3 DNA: TGCGCCAGCAGCTTGGCGGGGTTTGCAGATACGCAGTATTTT
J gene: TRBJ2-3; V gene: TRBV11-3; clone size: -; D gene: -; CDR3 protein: CASSFGSGVSTDTQYF; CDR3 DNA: TGTGCCAGCAGCTTTGGTTCGGGGGTAAGCACAGATACGCAGTATTTT
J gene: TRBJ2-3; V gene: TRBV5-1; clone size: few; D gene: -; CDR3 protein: CASSASTDTQYF; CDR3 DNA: TGCGCCAGCAGCGCTAGCACAGATACGCAGTATTTT
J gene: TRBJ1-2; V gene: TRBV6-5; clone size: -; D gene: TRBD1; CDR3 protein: CASSLQGSDSYGYTF; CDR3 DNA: TGTGCCAGCAGTTTACAGGGGTCCGACAGTTATGGCTACACCTTC
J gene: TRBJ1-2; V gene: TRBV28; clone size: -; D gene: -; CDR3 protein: CASSLQTDYGYTF; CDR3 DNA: TGTGCCAGCAGTTTACAGACAGATTATGGCTACACCTTC
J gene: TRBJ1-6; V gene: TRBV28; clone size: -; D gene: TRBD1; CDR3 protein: CASSTGTGQSPLHF; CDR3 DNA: TGTGCCAGCAGTACCGGGACAGGGCAATCACCCCTCCACTTT
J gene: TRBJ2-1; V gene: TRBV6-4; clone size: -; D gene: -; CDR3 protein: CASRRQGGSNEQFF; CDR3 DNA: TGTGCCAGCAGGAGGCAGGGGGGCTCCAATGAGCAGTTCTTC
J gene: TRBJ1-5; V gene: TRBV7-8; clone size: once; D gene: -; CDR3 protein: CASSTRAGSNQPQHF; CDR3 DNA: TGTGCCAGCAGCACCCGTGCGGGGAGCAATCAGCCCCAGCATTTT
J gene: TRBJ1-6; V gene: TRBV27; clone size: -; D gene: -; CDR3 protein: CASSKGKSSYNSPLHF; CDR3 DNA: TGTGCCAGCAGCAAGGGGAAGAGCTCCTATAATTCACCCCTCCACTTT
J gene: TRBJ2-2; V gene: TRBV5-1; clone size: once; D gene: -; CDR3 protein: CASSLEGGTGELFF; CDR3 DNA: TGCGCCAGCAGCTTGGAGGGTGGAACCGGGGAGCTGTTTTTT
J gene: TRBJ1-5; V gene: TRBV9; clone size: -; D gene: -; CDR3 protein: CATSRTVNSNQPQHF; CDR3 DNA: TGTGCCACCTCAAGGACAGTCAATAGCAATCAGCCCCAGCATTTT
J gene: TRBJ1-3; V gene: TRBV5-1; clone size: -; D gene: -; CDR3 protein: CASSVQPGNTIYF; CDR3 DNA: TGCGCCAGCAGCGTTCAACCTGGAAACACCATATATTTT
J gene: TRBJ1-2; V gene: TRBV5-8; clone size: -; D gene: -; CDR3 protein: CASTWGVIGYTF; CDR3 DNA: TGTGCCAGCACCTGGGGGGTAATTGGCTACACCTTC
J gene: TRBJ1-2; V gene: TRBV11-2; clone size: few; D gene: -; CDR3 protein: CASSLSGYGYTF; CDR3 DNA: TGTGCCAGCAGCTTATCAGGCTATGGCTACACCTTC
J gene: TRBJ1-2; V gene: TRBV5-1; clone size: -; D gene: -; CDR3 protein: CASSQGEANYGYTF; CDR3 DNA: TGCGCCAGCAGCCAAGGGGAGGCTAACTATGGCTACACCTTC
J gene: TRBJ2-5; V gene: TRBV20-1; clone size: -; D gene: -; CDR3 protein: CSAQPQETQYF; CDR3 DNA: TGCAGTGCTCAGCCCCAAGAGACCCAGTACTTC
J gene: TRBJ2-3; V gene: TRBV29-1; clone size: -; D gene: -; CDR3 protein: CSVEGRHTDTQYF; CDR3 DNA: TGCAGCGTTGAAGGGAGACACACAGATACGCAGTATTTT
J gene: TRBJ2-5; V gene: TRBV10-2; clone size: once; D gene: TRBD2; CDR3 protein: CASTSSGGKGETQYF; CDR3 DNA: TGCGCCAGCACTTCCAGCGGGGGTAAGGGAGAGACCCAGTACTTC
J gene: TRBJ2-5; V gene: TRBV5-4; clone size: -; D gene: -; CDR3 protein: CASSSKGGRQETQHF; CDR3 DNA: TGTGCCAGCAGCTCGAAGGGGGGGAGACAAGAGACCCAGCACTTC
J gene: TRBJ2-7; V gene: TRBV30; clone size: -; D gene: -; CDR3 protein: CAWKGGAKYEQYF; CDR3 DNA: TGTGCCTGGAAGGGGGGCGCGAAGTACGAGCAGTACTTC
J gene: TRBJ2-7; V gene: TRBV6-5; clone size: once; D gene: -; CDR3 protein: CASSSSTYEQYF; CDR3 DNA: TGTGCCAGCAGTTCCTCAACCTACGAGCAGTACTTC